This entry lists 24 T cell receptor beta chains sequenced from one sample in a study of cytotoxic CD8 clonotypes in ibrutinib-treated CLL. The data were produced by immunoSEQ multiplex PCR, yet TCRdb's version contains in-frame clones alone and is incomplete. The profile covers over 150,000 clones, with 70% to 85% appearing a single time and approximately 2% taken by the ten largest. The sequenced sample was PBMCs, obtained after 12 months of ibrutinib treatment. The receptors were sampled from a human donor with chronic lymphocytic leukemia.

The chain recombines TRBV5-8 with TRBJ2-4, with 8 bases lining up with TRBD2. Germline V gene data show CDR1 as SGHTS and CDR2 as YDEGEE. This CDR3 comprises 16 residues. The V gene end was trimmed by 4 bases and the J gene end by 6 bases; junction bases not matched to a gene: 12. This chain's CDR3 is CASSGPLGGVLNIQYF. The CDR3 DNA sequence: TGTGCCAGCAGCGGGCCCCTCGGGGGGGTACTAAACATTCAGTACTTC.

The chain couples TRBV5-8 to TRBJ1-2; 8 bases align to TRBD1. The trim removed 4 bases at V and 8 bases at J, leaving 7 bases unmatched. There are 13 residues in the CDR3. Germline assignment: CDR1 SGHTS and CDR2 YDEGEE. The CDR3 sequence is CASSLDRVIGYTF. The CDR3, as DNA: TGTGCCAGCAGCCTGGACAGGGTTATAGGCTACACCTTC.

This clone occurred a few times. The chain combines TRBV4-2 with TRBJ2-7; TRBD2 aligns across 12 bases. The CDR3 runs 14 residues. Germline V CDR1 and CDR2: LGHNA, YNFKEQ. After removal of 1 base from V and 6 bases from J, the junction contained 1 base not matched to a gene. CDR3: CASSQALAGGEQYF. The CDR3 coding sequence is TGTGCCAGCAGCCAAGCACTAGCGGGAGGCGAGCAGTACTTC.

This clone showed up just once. V gene TRBV28 combines with J gene TRBJ1-5, with TRBD1 as a possible D gene (6 bases). CDR1 and CDR2 (germline): MDHEN, SYDVKM. The CDR3 has 18 amino acids. Trimming took off 2 bases at V and 0 bases at J, with 17 bases between the two ends. The CDR3 protein is CASSLQGRLGYSNQPQHF. The CDR3 DNA reads as TGTGCCAGCAGTTTACAGGGGAGACTGGGGTATAGCAATCAGCCCCAGCATTTT.

This clone showed up just a few times. The chain uses TRBV18 and TRBJ1-1; 8 positions match TRBD1. The CDR3 loop spans 15 amino acids. Germline CDR1 KGHSH, CDR2 LQKENI. Trimming took 2 bases from V and 1 from J; bases not matched to a gene: 3. CDR3 bases: TGTGCCAGCTCACCATCAACAGGGGGGAACACTGAAGCTTTCTTT. It yields the protein CASSPSTGGNTEAFF. Based on the CDR3 plus reference TRBV18 and TRBJ1-1, the full variable domain is NAGVMQNPRHLVRRRGQEARLRCSPMKGHSHVYWYRQLPEEGLKFMVYLQKENIIDESGMPKERFSAEFPKEGPSILRIQQVVRGDSAAYFCASSPSTGGNTEAFFGQGTRLTVV.

The chain couples TRBV28 to TRBJ1-1; D call uncertain. CDR1 MDHEN and CDR2 SYDVKM come from the germline V gene. CDR3 size: 12 residues. The V and J ends lost 8 bases and 6 bases respectively, with 13 bases between them. The CDR3 spells CASWSRVAEAFF. The CDR3 nucleotides are TGTGCCAGCTGGAGTCGGGTCGCTGAAGCTTTCTTT.

This chain links TRBV2 with TRBJ2-5; TRBD2 agrees at 8 bases. CDR1 is SNHLY, CDR2 FYNNEI, per germline. The length of the CDR3 is 15 residues. J lost 9 bases, V lost 4 bases, and 13 bases had no gene match. CDR3 sequence: CASSAGVWGLGAQYF. The CDR3 DNA follows: TGTGCCAGCAGTGCGGGTGTATGGGGACTAGGGGCCCAGTACTTC.

V usage is TRBV6-1 and J usage is TRBJ1-5; 12 nucleotides align to TRBD1. This CDR3 comprises 14 residues. CDR1 is MNHNS and CDR2 is SASEGT in the germline V gene. J gave up 8 bases and V 4 bases, and 3 bases lay outside the gene matches. The chain's CDR3 is CASSGDRGREPQHF. The CDR3 DNA reads TGTGCCAGCAGTGGGGACAGGGGGCGAGAGCCCCAGCATTTT.

The genes are TRBV6-5 and TRBJ1-5; 7 nucleotides agree with TRBD1. Germline CDR1 reads MNHEY; CDR2 reads SVGAGI. The trim removed 6 bases at V and 4 bases at J, leaving 3 bases unmatched. The CDR3 totals 13 residues. The CDR3 nucleotides are TGTGCCAGCAGCGGGACAGCTAATCAGCCCCAGCATTTT. The encoded protein is CASSGTANQPQHF.

The chain is built from TRBV2 and TRBJ2-7, with a weak D call TRBD1 (5 bases). V lost 3 bases and J 5 bases, leaving 8 bases between the germline ends. This CDR3 is built from 12 residues. Germline CDR1 and CDR2: SNHLY and FYNNEI. CDR3 protein: CASSDQGDEQYF. CDR3 nucleotides: TGTGCCAGCAGTGATCAAGGGGACGAGCAGTACTTC. The full variable domain, its missing parts supplied by reference TRBV2 and TRBJ2-7, is EPEVTQTPSHQVTQMGQEVILRCVPISNHLYFYWYRQILGQKVEFLVSFYNNEISEKSEIFDDQFSVERPDGSNFTLKIRSTKLEDSAMYFCASSDQGDEQYFGPGTRLTVT.

This clone showed up just a few times. In DNA, the CDR3 is TGTGCCAGCAGTACCTCGGATTCCAGGGGGCGAGGTGGCTACACCTTC. Its protein is CASSTSDSRGRGGYTF. The V gene is TRBV28, the J gene TRBJ1-2; the match to TRBD1 covers 8 bases. The junction had 15 bases not matched to a gene; V was cut back by 5 bases and J by 7 bases. The germline CDR1 and CDR2 sequences are MDHEN and SYDVKM. The CDR3 has 16 residues.

The J gene is TRBJ2-2, the V gene TRBV9, with D perhaps matching TRBD1 or TRBD2 (5 bases each). This CDR3 region has 16 residues. Looked up from germline, CDR1 is SGDLS and CDR2 is YYNGEE. The ends were cut back, 6 bases at V and 1 base at J, with 16 bases in the middle. The CDR3 DNA reads TGTGCCAGCATAAGAAGGTGGGACGGGAACACCGGGGAGCTGTTTTTT. Translating it yields CASIRRWDGNTGELFF.

This rearrangement joins TRBV6-5 to TRBJ2-1; 8 bases fit TRBD2. Germline lookup yields CDR1 MNHEY and CDR2 SVGAGI. There are 15 residues in the CDR3. The V gene end was trimmed by 4 bases and the J gene end by 5 bases; junction bases not matched to a gene: 7. This CDR3 is CASSSPRTSHNEQFF. CDR3 nucleotides: TGTGCCAGCAGTTCGCCCCGGACTAGCCACAATGAGCAGTTCTTC.

The rearrangement joins TRBV7-3 to TRBJ2-1; no clear D. In germline, CDR1 is SGHTA, CDR2 FQGTGA. The CDR3 is 15 amino acids. The V end lost 5 bases, the J end lost 5 bases, and 16 bases lay between the germline ends. The CDR3 DNA reads as TGTGCCAGCAGCCCTAACGGTGGCGGAAACAATGAGCAGTTCTTC. Protein: CASSPNGGGNNEQFF.

The chain links TRBV5-4 to TRBJ1-5, with TRBD1 as a possible D gene (5 bases). CDR1 is SGHNT and CDR2 is YYREEE in the germline V gene (reference sequence). V lost 2 bases to trimming and J lost 3 bases, with 9 bases between them. The CDR3 totals 14 residues. The CDR3 DNA is TGTGCCAGCAGCTTAAGGGACTTCAATCAGCCCCAGCATTTT. It specifies CASSLRDFNQPQHF.

Concerning this clone: Germline and junction disagree at one end, which may indicate a read error. The chain combines TRBV20-1 with TRBJ2-7; 14 nucleotides match TRBD2. This CDR3 has 11 residues. Germline V gene lookup returns CDR1 DFQATT and CDR2 SNEGSKA (reference sequence). Written as DNA, the CDR3 is TGCAGTGCATCGGGACTAGCGGGAGACCCCTTC. It codes for CSASGLAGDPF.

This chain links TRBV7-9 with TRBJ1-2; TRBD1 aligns across 9 bases. Losses at the gene ends were 1 base for V and 2 bases for J; bases not matched to a gene: 5. This CDR3 has 16 amino acids. Germline V CDR1 and CDR2: SEHNR, FQNEAQ (reference sequence). The CDR3 DNA follows: TGTGCCAGCAGCTTAGGTGGAGGACAGGGGAACTATGGCTACACCTTC. Its protein is CASSLGGGQGNYGYTF. The full variable domain, rest sourced from reference TRBV7-9 and TRBJ1-2, is DTGVSQNPRHKITKRGQNVTFRCDPISEHNRLYWYRQTLGQGPEFLTYFQNEAQLEKSRLLSDRFSAERPKGSFSTLEIQRTEQGDSAMYLCASSLGGGQGNYGYTFGSGTRLTVV.

The rearrangement links TRBV6-1 to TRBJ2-7, with a weak D call TRBD2 (5 bases). The CDR3 loop spans 12 amino acids. CDR1 is MNHNS and CDR2 is SASEGT in the germline V gene. V lost 7 bases and J lost 2, with 9 bases in between. CDR3 protein: CASTPGTYEQYF. CDR3 coding DNA: TGTGCCAGCACCCCCGGGACCTACGAGCAGTACTTC.

This chain links TRBV5-4 with TRBJ1-1, with D unclear. The CDR3 length is 13 residues. V lost 4 bases and J lost 5, with 12 bases in between. Germline loops: CDR1 SGHNT, CDR2 YYREEE (reference sequence). The CDR3: CASSKQEGTEAFF. CDR3 sequence (DNA): TGTGCCAGCAGCAAACAAGAAGGGACTGAAGCTTTCTTT.

The gene calls are TRBV19 and TRBJ1-5, with a tentative D call TRBD1 (5 bases). The V gene's germline CDR1 is LNHDA and CDR2 SQIVND (reference sequence). The CDR3 covers 16 residues. Trimming removed 5 bases from V and 1 base from J, with 15 bases in between. CDR3 protein: CASSLGTGRSNQPQHF. The CDR3 DNA is TGTGCCAGTAGTTTAGGCACGGGACGGAGCAATCAGCCCCAGCATTTT.

The chain has TRBV7-2 and TRBJ1-2; D unresolved. Trimming cost V 4 bases and J 4 bases, with 7 bases left between them. Germline V gene data show CDR1 as SGHTA and CDR2 as FQGNSA. This CDR3 has 12 amino acids. CDR3 nucleotide sequence: TGTGCCAGCAGCTCCTCAGGCTATGGCTACACCTTC. This gives the protein CASSSSGYGYTF.

Concerning this clone: The sample holds other DNA sequences that translate to the same CDR3. The V gene is TRBV4-3, the J gene TRBJ2-2, with 8 bases lining up with TRBD2. Germline lookup yields CDR1 LGHNA and CDR2 YSLEER. The CDR3 totals 17 residues. After removal of 1 base from V and 2 bases from J, the junction contained 6 bases not matched to a gene. This CDR3 is CASSQGFRTSNTGELFF. The CDR3 coding sequence is TGCGCCAGCAGCCAAGGGTTCCGGACTAGCAACACCGGGGAGCTGTTTTTT.

V usage is TRBV19 and J usage is TRBJ2-1, with D tentatively TRBD2 (6 bases). Germline-derived CDR1 and CDR2 are LNHDA and SQIVND (reference sequence). Deletions cut 6 bases from V and 10 bases from J, with 19 bases between. CDR3 length: 14 residues. The chain's CDR3 is CASRVRGAGSEQFF. DNA of the CDR3: TGTGCCAGTAGGGTCCGCGGGGCGGGATCAGAGCAGTTCTTC.

The chain couples TRBV19 to TRBJ1-5, with D unclear. V dropped 6 bases and J dropped 0 bases, with 12 bases sitting between them. CDR3 length: 15 amino acids. CDR1 and CDR2 (germline): LNHDA, SQIVND (reference sequence). The CDR3 nucleotides read TGTGCCAGTAGAAAGGGTTTTGATAGCAATCAGCCCCAGCATTTT. As protein: CASRKGFDSNQPQHF. Full variable domain (missing parts from reference TRBV19 and TRBJ1-5): DGGITQSPKYLFRKEGQNVTLSCEQNLNHDAMYWYRQDPGQGLRLIYYSQIVNDFQKGDIAEGYSVSREKKESFPLTVTSAQKNPTAFYLCASRKGFDSNQPQHFGDGTRLSIL.